The 17 T cell receptor beta chains presented below share a single source sample, sequenced in a study of response to subunit inactivated influenza vaccine. TCRdb called the RT-PCR reads again in MiXCR, with one record for every CDR3 protein. The data contain roughly 670,000 distinct CDR3 sequences, 12% to 15% of them singletons. Material: PBMCs from blood, obtained less than 15 days before vaccination. Receptors were obtained from a man aged 45-65 years who received an inactivated influenza vaccine.

The chain is built from TRBV5-1 and TRBJ2-7, with unresolved D. Trimming took off 1 base at V and 5 bases at J, with 13 bases between the two ends. Germline V gene data show CDR1 as SGHRS and CDR2 as YFSETQ. The CDR3 length is 14 residues. CDR3 sequence: CASSLFLGEHEQYF. The CDR3 coding sequence is TGCGCCAGCAGCTTGTTCCTGGGTGAGCACGAGCAGTACTTC.

This clonotype was picked up many times. The CDR3 DNA reads as TGTGCCAGCAGCCCCCGGCAGGCATTAATGGGTTCCTACAATGAGCAGTTCTTC. It specifies CASSPRQALMGSYNEQFF. This sequence joins TRBV11-1 and TRBJ2-1; D is unclear. The CDR3 is 18 residues long. Trimming cost V 5 bases and J 1 base, with 21 bases left between them. From germline, CDR1 is SGHAT and CDR2 FQDESV (reference sequence).

The chain uses TRBV7-2 and TRBJ2-7; D is unresolved. The germline V and J ends were trimmed by 2 bases and 6 bases, with 8 bases remaining between them. Germline-derived CDR1 and CDR2 are SGHTA and FQGNSA. CDR3 length equals 12 residues. Written as DNA, the CDR3 is TGTGCCAGCAGCTTAACACACGGCGAGCAGTACTTC. It is translated as CASSLTHGEQYF.

There are many counts of this clonotype. The chain has TRBV29-1 and TRBJ2-2; D unclear. The V end lost 7 bases, the J end lost 2 bases, and 5 bases lay between the germline ends. Germline loops: CDR1 SQVTM, CDR2 ANQGSEA. There are 11 residues in the CDR3. DNA of the CDR3: TGCAGCGGGGGAAACACCGGGGAGCTGTTTTTT. Protein product: CSGGNTGELFF.

The V call is TRBV7-9, the J call TRBJ2-5; D could derive from TRBD1 or TRBD2 (5 bases each). Germline V gene sequence: CDR1 SEHNR, CDR2 FQNEAQ (reference sequence). Trimming removed 5 bases at V and 0 bases at J, with 13 bases between. This CDR3 has 15 residues. The CDR3 protein is CASSRRPGHQETQYF. The DNA of the CDR3 is TGTGCCAGCAGCCGTAGACCGGGACACCAAGAGACCCAGTACTTC.

The table lists this clonotype with many counts. The chain links TRBV7-2 to TRBJ2-1, with D perhaps being TRBD1 or TRBD2 (5 bases each). V dropped 1 base and J dropped 8 bases, with 24 bases sitting between them. Germline CDR1 and CDR2: SGHTA and FQGNSA. This CDR3 contains 18 residues. The chain's CDR3 is CASSLGRWGLVEMYEQFF. The CDR3 DNA follows: TGTGCCAGCAGCTTAGGGCGGTGGGGGTTAGTAGAAATGTATGAGCAGTTCTTC.

Only a few counts were recorded for this clonotype. This CDR3 reads CSAFSPGQRIYNEQFF. The CDR3 DNA is TGCAGTGCTTTCTCCCCGGGACAGCGAATCTACAATGAGCAGTTCTTC. The rearrangement uses TRBV20-1 and TRBJ2-1, with 7 bases matching TRBD1. V was clipped by 5 bases and J by 3 bases; unmatched bases: 13. Germline V gene lookup returns CDR1 DFQATT and CDR2 SNEGSKA (reference sequence). The CDR3 spans 16 residues.

J is TRBJ2-1 and V is TRBV18; D may be TRBD2 (5 bases). Germline assignment: CDR1 KGHSH and CDR2 LQKENI. This CDR3 spans 19 amino acids. Deletions cut 2 bases from V and 2 bases from J, with 22 bases between. The CDR3 loop reads CASSPEADLGFLTYNEQFF. CDR3 nucleotide sequence: TGTGCCAGCTCACCAGAGGCGGACTTAGGTTTTCTGACCTACAATGAGCAGTTCTTC.

The chain has TRBV6-4 and TRBJ2-6; TRBD1 matches 8 bases. Germline CDR1 is MRHNA and CDR2 is SNTAGT. V gave up 5 bases and J gave up 1 base; unmatched junction bases: 7. The CDR3 loop spans 17 amino acids. The DNA of the CDR3 is TGTGCCAGCAGTAAAGGACAGGGAGCTTCTGGGGCCAACGTCCTGACTTTC. Protein sequence: CASSKGQGASGANVLTF.

With respect to this clonotype: At one boundary the junction diverges from the germline segment, which might be a read error. The chain combines TRBV2 with TRBJ2-7; 16 bases map to TRBD2. Germline V gives CDR1 SNHLY, CDR2 FYNNEI. CDR3 length equals 15 residues. CDR3 in amino acids: CASSDPGTSGGALDF. CDR3 sequence (DNA): TGTGCCAGCAGTGACCCCGGGACTAGCGGGGGGGCCCTAGACTTC.

As for this clonotype: Since a much larger clone is just one base distant, this may be a read error. This chain uses TRBV18 with TRBJ2-5; no clear D. The CDR3 runs to 13 residues. Germline V gene sequence: CDR1 KGHSH, CDR2 LQKENI. V was shortened by 6 bases and J by 2 bases, with 10 bases between the two germline ends. In DNA, the CDR3 is TGTGCCAGCTCGCAGAACAGACAAGAGACCCAGTACTTC. Its translation: CASSQNRQETQYF.

This clonotype was counted a few times. V is TRBV7-3 and J is TRBJ2-2; D gene unclear. Between the trimmed V and J ends, which lost 5 bases and 8 bases, there was a span of 12 bases. Germline CDR1 and CDR2: SGHTA and FQGTGA. CDR3 length: 13 residues. Here the CDR3 reads CASSPSLVGELFF. CDR3 coding DNA: TGTGCCAGCAGCCCAAGTCTAGTGGGGGAGCTGTTTTTT.

This clonotype appeared a few times. The chain uses TRBV6-1 and TRBJ2-5, with D unresolved. The CDR3 is made up of 15 amino acids. Germline assignment: CDR1 MNHNS and CDR2 SASEGT. V was shortened by 4 bases and J by 2 bases, with 14 bases between the two germline ends. CDR3 sequence reads: CASSAPFRAQETQYF. CDR3 sequence (DNA): TGTGCCAGCAGTGCCCCTTTTAGGGCACAAGAGACCCAGTACTTC.

The chain uses TRBV20-1 and TRBJ2-3; possible D gene TRBD2, 6 bases. V was shortened by 0 bases and J by 2 bases, with 9 bases between the two germline ends. Germline V lookup: CDR1 DFQATT, CDR2 SNEGSKA (reference sequence). The CDR3 loop spans 14 amino acids. CDR3 protein: CSARDGGITDTQYF. For the CDR3, the DNA is TGCAGTGCTAGAGATGGCGGGATCACAGATACGCAGTATTTT.

V is TRBV20-1 and J is TRBJ2-7, with D possibly matching TRBD1 (5 bases). Per germline, CDR1 DFQATT and CDR2 SNEGSKA (reference sequence). Trimming took 6 bases from V and 3 from J, leaving 12 bases between them. This CDR3 contains 12 residues. The CDR3 bases are TGCAGTGCCACAGGACCTCTCTACGAGCAGTACTTC. Its translation is CSATGPLYEQYF.

This clonotype came up a few times. The chain recombines TRBV28 with TRBJ2-5, with a tentative D call TRBD2 (6 bases). The CDR3 spans 13 residues. Germline CDR1 reads MDHEN; CDR2 reads SYDVKM. V lost 6 bases to trimming and J lost 3 bases, with 11 bases between them. The CDR3 sequence is CASSIGGEETQYF. In DNA form, the CDR3 reads TGTGCCAGCAGCATAGGAGGGGAAGAGACCCAGTACTTC.

The sample holds a few counts of this clonotype. The chain couples TRBV24-1 to TRBJ1-5, with D unresolved. With 6 bases removed from V and 7 bases from J, the gap between germline ends came to 9 bases. The CDR3 consists of 12 residues. Germline loops: CDR1 KGHDR, CDR2 SFDVKD. The chain's CDR3 is CATSYMGQPQHF. The CDR3 bases are TGTGCCACCAGTTACATGGGACAGCCCCAGCATTTT.